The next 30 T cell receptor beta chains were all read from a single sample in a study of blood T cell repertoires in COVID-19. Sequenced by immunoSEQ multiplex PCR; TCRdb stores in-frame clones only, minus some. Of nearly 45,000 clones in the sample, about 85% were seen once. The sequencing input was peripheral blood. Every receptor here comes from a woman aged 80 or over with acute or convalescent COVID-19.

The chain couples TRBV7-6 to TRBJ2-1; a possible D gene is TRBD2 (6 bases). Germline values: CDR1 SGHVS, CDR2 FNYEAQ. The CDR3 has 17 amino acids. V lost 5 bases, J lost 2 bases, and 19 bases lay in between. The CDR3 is CASSPEAGGGPYNEQFF. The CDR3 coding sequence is TGTGCCAGCAGCCCAGAAGCCGGAGGAGGGCCCTACAATGAGCAGTTCTTC.

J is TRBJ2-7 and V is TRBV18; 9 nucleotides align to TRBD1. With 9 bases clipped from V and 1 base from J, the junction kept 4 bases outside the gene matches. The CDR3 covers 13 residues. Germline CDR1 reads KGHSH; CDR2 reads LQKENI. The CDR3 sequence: CASGQGHSYEQYF. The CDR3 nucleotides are TGTGCCAGTGGACAGGGGCATTCCTACGAGCAGTACTTC.

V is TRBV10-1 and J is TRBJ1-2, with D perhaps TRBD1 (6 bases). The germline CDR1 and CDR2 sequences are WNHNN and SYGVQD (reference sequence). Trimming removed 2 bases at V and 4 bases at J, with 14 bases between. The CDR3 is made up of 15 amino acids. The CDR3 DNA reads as TGCGCCAGCAGTGAGACGGAGGACAGCCGCTATGGCTACACCTTC. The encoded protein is CASSETEDSRYGYTF.

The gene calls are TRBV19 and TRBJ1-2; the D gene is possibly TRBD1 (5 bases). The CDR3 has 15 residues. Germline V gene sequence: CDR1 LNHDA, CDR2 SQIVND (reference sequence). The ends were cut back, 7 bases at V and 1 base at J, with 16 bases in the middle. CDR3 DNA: TGTGCCAGTATCCAGACAGTCGCCGTTAACTATGGCTACACCTTC. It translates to CASIQTVAVNYGYTF.

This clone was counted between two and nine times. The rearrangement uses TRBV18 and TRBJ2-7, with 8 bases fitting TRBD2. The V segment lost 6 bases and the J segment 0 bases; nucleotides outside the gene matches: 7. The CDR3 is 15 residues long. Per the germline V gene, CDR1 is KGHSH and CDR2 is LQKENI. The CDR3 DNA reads TGTGCCAGCTCTAATAGCGGGACGAGCTCCTACGAGCAGTACTTC. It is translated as CASSNSGTSSYEQYF.

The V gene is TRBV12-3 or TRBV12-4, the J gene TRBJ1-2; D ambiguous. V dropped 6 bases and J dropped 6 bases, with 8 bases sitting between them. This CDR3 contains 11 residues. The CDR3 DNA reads TGTGCCAGCAGATTTATCCATGGCTACACCTTC. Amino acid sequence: CASRFIHGYTF.

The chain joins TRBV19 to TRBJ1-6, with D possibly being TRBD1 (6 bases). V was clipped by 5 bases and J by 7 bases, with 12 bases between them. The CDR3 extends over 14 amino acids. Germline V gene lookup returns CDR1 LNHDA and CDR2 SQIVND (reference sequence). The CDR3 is CASSVQGKNSPLHF. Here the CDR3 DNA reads TGTGCCAGTAGTGTGCAGGGGAAGAATTCACCCCTCCACTTT.

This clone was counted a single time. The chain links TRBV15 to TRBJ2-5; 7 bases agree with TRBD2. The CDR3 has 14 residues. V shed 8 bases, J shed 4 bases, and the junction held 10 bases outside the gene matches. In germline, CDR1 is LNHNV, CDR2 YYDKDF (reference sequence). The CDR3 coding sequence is TGTGCCACCTCCCGCGGGAGAGGGAGAGAGACCCAGTACTTC. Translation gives CATSRGRGRETQYF.

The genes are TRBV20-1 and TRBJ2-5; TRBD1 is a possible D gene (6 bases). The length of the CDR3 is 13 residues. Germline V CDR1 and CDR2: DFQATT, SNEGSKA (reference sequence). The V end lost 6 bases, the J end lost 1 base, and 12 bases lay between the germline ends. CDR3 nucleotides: TGCAGTGCGAGTAGGGGGTCCCAAGAGACCCAGTACTTC. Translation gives CSASRGSQETQYF.

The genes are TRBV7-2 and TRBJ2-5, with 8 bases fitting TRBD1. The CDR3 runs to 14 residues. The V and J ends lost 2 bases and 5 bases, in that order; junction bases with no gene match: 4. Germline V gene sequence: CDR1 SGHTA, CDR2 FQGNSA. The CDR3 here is CASSLPTGEETQYF. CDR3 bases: TGTGCCAGCAGCTTACCGACAGGGGAGGAGACCCAGTACTTC.

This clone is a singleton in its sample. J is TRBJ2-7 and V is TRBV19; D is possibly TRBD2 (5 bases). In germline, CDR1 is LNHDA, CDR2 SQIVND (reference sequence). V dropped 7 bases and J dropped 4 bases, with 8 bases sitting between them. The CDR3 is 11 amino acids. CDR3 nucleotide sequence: TGTGCCAGTAAGACGGGATACGAGCAGTACTTC. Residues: CASKTGYEQYF.

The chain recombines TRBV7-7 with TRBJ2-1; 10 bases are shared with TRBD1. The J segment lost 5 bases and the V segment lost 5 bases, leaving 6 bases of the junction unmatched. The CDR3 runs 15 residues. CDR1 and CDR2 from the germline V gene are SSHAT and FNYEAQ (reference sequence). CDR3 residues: CASSPRDRGNNEQFF. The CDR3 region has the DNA TGTGCCAGCAGCCCTCGGGACAGGGGAAACAATGAGCAGTTCTTC.

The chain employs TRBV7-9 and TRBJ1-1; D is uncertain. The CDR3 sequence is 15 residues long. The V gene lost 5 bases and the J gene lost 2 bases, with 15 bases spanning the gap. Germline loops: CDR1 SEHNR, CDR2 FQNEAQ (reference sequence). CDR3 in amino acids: CASSKYSQANTEAFF. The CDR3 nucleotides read TGTGCCAGCAGCAAATACAGCCAAGCCAACACTGAAGCTTTCTTT.

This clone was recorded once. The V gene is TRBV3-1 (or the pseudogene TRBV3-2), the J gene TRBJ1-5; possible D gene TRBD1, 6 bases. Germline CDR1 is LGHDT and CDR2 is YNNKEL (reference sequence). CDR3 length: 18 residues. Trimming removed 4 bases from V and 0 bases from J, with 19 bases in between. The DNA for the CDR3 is TGTGCCAGCAGCCTATCCACGGGGGGCCAATATAGCAATCAGCCCCAGCATTTT. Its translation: CASSLSTGGQYSNQPQHF.

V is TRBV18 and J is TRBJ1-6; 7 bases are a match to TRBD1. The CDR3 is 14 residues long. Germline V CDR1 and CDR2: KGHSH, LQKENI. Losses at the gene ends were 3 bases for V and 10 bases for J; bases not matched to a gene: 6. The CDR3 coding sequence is TGTGCCAGCTCACCTGGGACAGAGGGATCACCCCTCCACTTT. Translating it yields CASSPGTEGSPLHF.

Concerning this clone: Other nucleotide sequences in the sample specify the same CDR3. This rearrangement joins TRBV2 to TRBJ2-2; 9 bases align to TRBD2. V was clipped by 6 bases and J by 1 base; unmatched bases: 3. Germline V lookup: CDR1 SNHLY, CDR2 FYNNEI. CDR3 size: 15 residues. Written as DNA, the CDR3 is TGTGCCAGCAGACGACTAGCGGTGAACACCGGGGAGCTGTTTTTT. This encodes CASRRLAVNTGELFF. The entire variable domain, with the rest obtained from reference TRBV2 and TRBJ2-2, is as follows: EPEVTQTPSHQVTQMGQEVILRCVPISNHLYFYWYRQILGQKVEFLVSFYNNEISEKSEIFDDQFSVERPDGSNFTLKIRSTKLEDSAMYFCASRRLAVNTGELFFGEGSRLTVL.

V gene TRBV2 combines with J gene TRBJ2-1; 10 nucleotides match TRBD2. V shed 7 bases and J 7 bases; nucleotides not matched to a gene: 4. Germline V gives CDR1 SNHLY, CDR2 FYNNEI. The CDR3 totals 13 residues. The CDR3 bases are TGTGCCAGCACTATACTAGCGGGAAATGAGCAGTTCTTC. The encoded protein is CASTILAGNEQFF.

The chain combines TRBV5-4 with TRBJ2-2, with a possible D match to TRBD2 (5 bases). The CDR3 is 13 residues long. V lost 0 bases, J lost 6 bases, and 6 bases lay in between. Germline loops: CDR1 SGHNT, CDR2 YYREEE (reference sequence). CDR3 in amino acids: CASSLEAAGELFF. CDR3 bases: TGTGCCAGCAGCTTGGAAGCGGCCGGGGAGCTGTTTTTT.

The CDR3 protein is CASSLGPQGSSPIQYF. The CDR3 coding sequence is TGTGCCAGCAGCTTGGGCCCTCAGGGAAGCTCCCCCATTCAGTACTTC. V gene TRBV5-6 combines with J gene TRBJ2-4; TRBD1 is a possible D gene (5 bases). V was cut by 0 bases and J by 9 bases, with 19 bases left in between. CDR1 and CDR2 from the germline V gene are SGHDT and YYEEEE. The CDR3 is 16 amino acids.

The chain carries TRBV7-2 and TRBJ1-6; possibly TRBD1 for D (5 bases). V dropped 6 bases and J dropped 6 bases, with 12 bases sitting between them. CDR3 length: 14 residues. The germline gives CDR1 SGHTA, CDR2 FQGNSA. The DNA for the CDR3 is TGTGCCAGCAGAAGGGGAGGGCCTAATTCACCCCTCCACTTT. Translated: CASRRGGPNSPLHF.

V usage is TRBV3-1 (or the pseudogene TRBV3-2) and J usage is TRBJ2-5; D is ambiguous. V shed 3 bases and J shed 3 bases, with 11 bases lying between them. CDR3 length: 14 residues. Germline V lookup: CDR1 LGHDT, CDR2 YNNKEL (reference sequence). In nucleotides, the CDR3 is TGTGCCAGCAGCCACACCACCAGTGAAGAGACCCAGTACTTC. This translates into CASSHTTSEETQYF.

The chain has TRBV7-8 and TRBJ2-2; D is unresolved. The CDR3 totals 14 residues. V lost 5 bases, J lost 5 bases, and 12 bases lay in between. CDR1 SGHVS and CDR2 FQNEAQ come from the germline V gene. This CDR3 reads CASSTLTVTGELFF. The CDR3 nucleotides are TGTGCCAGCAGCACCCTAACAGTTACCGGGGAGCTGTTTTTT.

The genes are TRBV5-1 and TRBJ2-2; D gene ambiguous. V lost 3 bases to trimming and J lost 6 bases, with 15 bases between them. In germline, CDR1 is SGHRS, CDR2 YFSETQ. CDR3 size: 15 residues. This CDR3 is CASSSLVSKAGELFF. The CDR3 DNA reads TGCGCCAGCAGCTCCCTAGTTAGTAAAGCCGGGGAGCTGTTTTTT.

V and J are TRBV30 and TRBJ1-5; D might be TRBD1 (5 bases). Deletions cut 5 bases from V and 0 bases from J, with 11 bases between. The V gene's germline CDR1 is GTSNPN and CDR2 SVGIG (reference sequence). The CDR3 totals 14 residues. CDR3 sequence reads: CAWATGTSNQPQHF. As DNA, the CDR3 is TGTGCCTGGGCAACAGGAACTAGCAATCAGCCCCAGCATTTT. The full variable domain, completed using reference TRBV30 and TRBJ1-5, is SQTIHQWPATLVQPVGSPLSLECTVEGTSNPNLYWYRQAAGRGLQLLFYSVGIGQISSEVPQNLSASRPQDRQFILSSKKLLLSDSGFYLCAWATGTSNQPQHFGDGTRLSIL.

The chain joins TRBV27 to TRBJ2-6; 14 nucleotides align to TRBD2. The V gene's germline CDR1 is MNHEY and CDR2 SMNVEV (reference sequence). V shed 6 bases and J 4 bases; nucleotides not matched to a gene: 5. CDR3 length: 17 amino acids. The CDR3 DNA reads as TGTGCCAGCAGAAAGACTAGCGGGAGGGCAGGGGCCAACGTCCTGACTTTC. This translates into CASRKTSGRAGANVLTF.

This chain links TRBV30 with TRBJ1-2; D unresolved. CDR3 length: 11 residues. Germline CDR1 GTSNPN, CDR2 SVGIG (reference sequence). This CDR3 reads CANYPNGGYTF. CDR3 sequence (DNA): TGTGCTAACTATCCAAACGGTGGCTACACCTTC.

The CDR3 reads CASSDPGQGGGTEAFF. CDR3 DNA sequence: TGTGCCAGCAGCGATCCGGGACAGGGGGGTGGCACTGAAGCTTTCTTT. The chain recombines TRBV3-1 (or the pseudogene TRBV3-2) with TRBJ1-1; 11 nucleotides line up with TRBD1. The germline gives CDR1 LGHDT, CDR2 YNNKEL (reference sequence). The CDR3 has 16 amino acids. V lost 5 bases, J lost 4 bases, and 9 bases stayed unmatched.

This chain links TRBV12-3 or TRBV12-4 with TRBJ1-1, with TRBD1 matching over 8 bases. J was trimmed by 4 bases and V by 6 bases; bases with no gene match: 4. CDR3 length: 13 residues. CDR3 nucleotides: TGTGCCAGCAGCAAAGACAGGGGCACTGAAGCTTTCTTT. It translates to CASSKDRGTEAFF.

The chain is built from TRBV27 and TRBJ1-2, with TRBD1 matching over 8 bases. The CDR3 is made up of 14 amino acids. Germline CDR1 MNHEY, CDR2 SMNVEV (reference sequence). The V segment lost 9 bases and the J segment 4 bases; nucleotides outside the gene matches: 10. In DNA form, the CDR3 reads TGTGCCAGTGGGCTCGGACAGGGAACCTATGGCTACACCTTC. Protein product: CASGLGQGTYGYTF.

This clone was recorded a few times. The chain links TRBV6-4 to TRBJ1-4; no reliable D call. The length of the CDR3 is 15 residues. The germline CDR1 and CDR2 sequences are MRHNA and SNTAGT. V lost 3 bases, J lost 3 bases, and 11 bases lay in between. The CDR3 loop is CASSETRSANEKLFF. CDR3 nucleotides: TGTGCCAGCAGTGAGACGAGGTCGGCTAATGAAAAACTGTTTTTT.